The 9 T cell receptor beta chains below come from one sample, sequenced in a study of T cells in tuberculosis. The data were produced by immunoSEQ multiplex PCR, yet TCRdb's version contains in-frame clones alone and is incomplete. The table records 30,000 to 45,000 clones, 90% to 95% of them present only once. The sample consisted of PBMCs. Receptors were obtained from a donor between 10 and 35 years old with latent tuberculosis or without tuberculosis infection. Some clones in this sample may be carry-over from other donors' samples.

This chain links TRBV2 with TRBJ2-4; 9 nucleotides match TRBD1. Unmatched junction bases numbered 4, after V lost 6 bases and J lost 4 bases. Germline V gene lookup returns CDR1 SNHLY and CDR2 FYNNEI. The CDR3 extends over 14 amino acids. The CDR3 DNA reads TGTGCCAGCAGATCCGGGACAGGGAAAAACATTCAGTACTTC. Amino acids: CASRSGTGKNIQYF.

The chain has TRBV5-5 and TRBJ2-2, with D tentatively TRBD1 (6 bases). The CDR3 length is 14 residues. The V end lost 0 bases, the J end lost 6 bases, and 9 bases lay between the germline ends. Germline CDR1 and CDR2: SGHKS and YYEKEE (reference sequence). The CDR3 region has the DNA TGTGCCAGCAGCTTGGGGGGGCGTTCCGGGGAGCTGTTTTTT. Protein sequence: CASSLGGRSGELFF.

In DNA form, the CDR3 reads TGTGCCAGCAGTGACGCCCAGTTGGATACGCAGTATTTT. Protein: CASSDAQLDTQYF. This chain links TRBV6-1 with TRBJ2-3; unclear D gene. The CDR3 spans 13 residues. Germline CDR1 MNHNS, CDR2 SASEGT. Trimming shortened V by 3 bases and J by 6 bases, and 10 bases separated the two germline ends.

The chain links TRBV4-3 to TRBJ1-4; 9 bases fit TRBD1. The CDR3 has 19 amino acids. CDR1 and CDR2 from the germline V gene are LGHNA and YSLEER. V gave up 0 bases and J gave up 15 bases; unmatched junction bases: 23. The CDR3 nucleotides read TGCGCCAGCAGCCAAGAGACGGCCCCGGGACAGGGCCCAGGGGGTCTATTGTTTTTT. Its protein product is CASSQETAPGQGPGGLLFF.

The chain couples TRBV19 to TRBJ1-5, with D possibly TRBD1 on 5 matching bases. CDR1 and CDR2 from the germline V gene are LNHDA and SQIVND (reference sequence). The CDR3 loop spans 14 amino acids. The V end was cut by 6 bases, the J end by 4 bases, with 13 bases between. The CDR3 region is CASSTRTRNQPQHF. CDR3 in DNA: TGTGCCAGTAGCACAAGGACAAGAAATCAGCCCCAGCATTTT.

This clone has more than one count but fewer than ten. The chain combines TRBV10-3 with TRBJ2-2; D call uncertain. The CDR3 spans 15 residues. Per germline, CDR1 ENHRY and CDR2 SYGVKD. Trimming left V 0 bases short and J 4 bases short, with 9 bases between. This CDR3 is CAISESTRGTGELFF. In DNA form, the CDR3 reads TGTGCCATCAGTGAGTCGACTCGTGGCACCGGGGAGCTGTTTTTT.

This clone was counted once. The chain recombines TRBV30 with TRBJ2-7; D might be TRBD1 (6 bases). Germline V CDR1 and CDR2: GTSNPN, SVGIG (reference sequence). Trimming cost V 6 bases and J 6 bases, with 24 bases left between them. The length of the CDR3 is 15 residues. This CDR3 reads CACHRLNGTIAEQYF. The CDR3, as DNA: TGTGCCTGCCACCGATTAAACGGGACAATCGCCGAGCAGTACTTC.

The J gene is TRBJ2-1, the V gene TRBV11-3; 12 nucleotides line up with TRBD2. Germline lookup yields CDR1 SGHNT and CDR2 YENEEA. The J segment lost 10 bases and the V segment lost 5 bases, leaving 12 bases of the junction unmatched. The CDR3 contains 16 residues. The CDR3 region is CASSPQSSGGAQEQFF. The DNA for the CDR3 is TGTGCCAGCAGCCCCCAGTCTAGCGGGGGGGCTCAGGAGCAGTTCTTC.

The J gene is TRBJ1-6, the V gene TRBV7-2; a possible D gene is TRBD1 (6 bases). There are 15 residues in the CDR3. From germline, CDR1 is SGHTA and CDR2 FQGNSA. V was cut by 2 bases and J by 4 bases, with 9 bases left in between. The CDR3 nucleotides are TGTGCCAGCAGCTTATTTGGACAGTATAATTCACCCCTCCACTTT. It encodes CASSLFGQYNSPLHF.